One and the same sample provided the 25 T cell receptor beta chains below, sequenced in a study of tumor-infiltrating lymphocytes in primary liver carcinoma. The researchers produced TCR beta cDNA from roughly 500 ng total RNA with a constant-region primer. Employing slightly modified ARM-PCR, three nested multiplex PCR rounds were run, and these gave rise to the TCR beta libraries. Amplification in the first two PCR rounds was performed using TRBV1-TRBV30 forward primers and a C-beta reverse primer for roughly 9 cycles each. A single record per CDR3 protein comes from TCRdb applying MiXCR to the multiplex PCR reads. This table holds approximately 330,000 distinct CDR3 sequences, less than 65% found once. Alongside blood RNA obtained from unsorted whole blood, germline DNA was also extracted. Sequenced: peripheral blood. The receptor source for this set is a man between 40 and 49 years old with primary liver carcinoma and hepatitis B virus infection.

Comments on this clonotype: At one boundary the junction diverges from the germline segment, which might be a read error. V and J are TRBV7-9 and TRBJ2-7, with D unclear. Germline CDR1 reads SEHNR; CDR2 reads FQNEAQ (reference sequence). CDR3 length equals 14 residues. The CDR3 DNA reads as TGTGCAAGCAGCCCCCAAGGACGGTCTTACGAGCAGTACTTC. Translating gives CASSPQGRSYEQYF.

This clonotype was counted ten times or more. The V and J genes are TRBV10-3 and TRBJ2-3, with a possible D match to TRBD2 (6 bases). V lost 6 bases to trimming and J lost 1 base, with 11 bases between them. Germline V CDR1 and CDR2: ENHRY, SYGVKD. CDR3 length equals 14 residues. For the CDR3, the DNA is TGTGCCATCAGGCCGGGACTGGGCACAGATACGCAGTATTTT. It specifies CAIRPGLGTDTQYF.

The genes are TRBV28 and TRBJ2-3; D is uncertain. CDR3 length: 12 amino acids. Trimming shortened V by 6 bases and J by 4 bases, and 8 bases separated the two germline ends. Germline assignment: CDR1 MDHEN and CDR2 SYDVKM. DNA for the CDR3: TGTGCCAGCAGGGTCAGCGCAGATACGCAGTATTTT. It specifies CASRVSADTQYF.

This clonotype was recorded once. This rearrangement joins TRBV6-1 to TRBJ2-2; D may be TRBD2 (8 bases). CDR1 is MNHNS, CDR2 SASEGT, per germline. The CDR3 totals 18 residues. V was shortened by 6 bases and J by 5 bases, with 25 bases between the two germline ends. DNA of the CDR3: TGTGCCAGCAGCCCTAAGGGACTAGGGGGCAAGAATACCGGGGAGCTGTTTTTT. It encodes CASSPKGLGGKNTGELFF.

This clonotype was counted at least ten times. The chain has TRBV11-2 and TRBJ1-2; D ambiguous. CDR1 SGHAT and CDR2 FQNNGV come from the germline V gene. Trimming removed 1 base from V and 4 bases from J, with 7 bases in between. The CDR3 has 13 residues. In nucleotides, the CDR3 is TGTGCCAGCAGCTTAGTCCCGAGCTATGGCTACACCTTC. Protein sequence: CASSLVPSYGYTF.

The rearrangement uses TRBV24-1 and TRBJ1-2, with D tentatively TRBD1 (6 bases). This CDR3 is built from 12 residues. The germline V gene encodes CDR1 KGHDR and CDR2 SFDVKD. The ends were cut back, 4 bases at V and 8 bases at J, with 10 bases in the middle. In DNA form, the CDR3 reads TGTGCCACCAGTGAAGGACAGTGGGGCTACACCTTC. Residues: CATSEGQWGYTF.

This clonotype turned up a few times. The chain carries TRBV5-4 and TRBJ1-1; 7 positions match TRBD1. Germline assignment: CDR1 SGHNT and CDR2 YYREEE (reference sequence). V shed 0 bases and J 1 base; nucleotides not matched to a gene: 3. CDR3 length: 15 residues. CDR3 nucleotides: TGTGCCAGCAGCTTGGGACAGGGAGGGAACACTGAAGCTTTCTTT. This codes for CASSLGQGGNTEAFF.

This clonotype was counted once. The CDR3 carries no conserved terminal phenylalanine or tryptophan, so it likely arises from a read error. No DNA is shown, since the ends of the CDR3 on it are uncertain; the CDR3 is the one TCRdb lists. The chain has TRBV11-2 and TRBJ2-3; the table assigns TRBD2, which was not confirmed against the DNA. The CDR3 sequence runs 14 residues, both termini included. Germline V gives CDR1 SGHAT, CDR2 FQNNGV. CDR3 in amino acids: CASSPGLIADTRYI.

The V and J genes are TRBV6-5 and TRBJ1-2; D gene ambiguous. Germline loops: CDR1 MNHEY, CDR2 SVGAGI. V was trimmed by 4 bases and J by 8 bases, leaving 17 bases between them. CDR3 length: 14 amino acids. In DNA form, the CDR3 reads TGTGCCAGCAGTTGGGGAAGGACCGATCAAGGCTACACCTTC. Translated: CASSWGRTDQGYTF.

On this clonotype: A read error may produce the germline difference seen at one junction end. The chain recombines TRBV6-6 with TRBJ2-3, with 15 bases lining up with TRBD2. Per germline, CDR1 MNHNY and CDR2 SVGAGI (reference sequence). The CDR3 consists of 16 residues. The CDR3 DNA reads as TGTGCCAGCACGGAAGGGACTAGCGGGAGGACGGATACGCAATATTTT. Protein sequence: CASTEGTSGRTDTQYF.

The J gene is TRBJ2-3, the V gene TRBV29-1, with 7 bases lining up with TRBD2. V lost 8 bases and J lost 4; bases outside the gene matches: 9. The germline V gene encodes CDR1 SQVTM and CDR2 ANQGSEA. CDR3 size: 13 residues. The CDR3 coding sequence is TGCAGCCCCCGGGGGGTTGACGCAGATACGCAGTATTTT. Its protein is CSPRGVDADTQYF.

This chain joins TRBV30 and TRBJ1-5, with D perhaps TRBD1 (5 bases). V lost 0 bases to trimming and J lost 4 bases, with 10 bases between them. The CDR3 loop spans 14 amino acids. Germline V CDR1 and CDR2: GTSNPN, SVGIG (reference sequence). In nucleotides, the CDR3 is TGTGCCTGGAGTGTCCCAGGGCCGAATCAGCCCCAGCATTTT. Protein product: CAWSVPGPNQPQHF. The variable domain in full, with the rest retrieved from reference TRBV30 and TRBJ1-5, is SQTIHQWPATLVQPVGSPLSLECTVEGTSNPNLYWYRQAAGRGLQLLFYSVGIGQISSEVPQNLSASRPQDRQFILSSKKLLLSDSGFYLCAWSVPGPNQPQHFGDGTRLSIL.

This clonotype occurred a few times. The V gene is TRBV11-2, the J gene TRBJ2-3, with a possible D match to TRBD2 (5 bases). The CDR3 consists of 12 residues. Germline V gene data show CDR1 as SGHAT and CDR2 as FQNNGV. Trimming removed 7 bases at V and 5 bases at J, with 10 bases between. CDR3 residues: CASNGAGDTQYF. For the CDR3, the DNA is TGTGCCAGCAACGGCGCGGGAGATACGCAGTATTTT. The variable domain in full, completed from reference TRBV11-2 and TRBJ2-3, reads EAGVAQSPRYKIIEKRQSVAFWCNPISGHATLYWYQQILGQGPKLLIQFQNNGVVDDSQLPKDRFSAERLKGVDSTLKIQPAKLEDSAVYLCASNGAGDTQYFGPGTRLTVL.

J is TRBJ2-5 and V is TRBV12-5, with TRBD1 identical over 8 bases. This CDR3 has 16 residues. The germline gives CDR1 LGHNT, CDR2 FRNRAP. V was clipped by 2 bases and J by 8 bases; unmatched bases: 13. This chain's CDR3 is CASGLILPGGARTQYF. The CDR3 nucleotides are TGTGCTAGTGGTTTGATTCTCCCAGGGGGCGCGAGAACCCAGTACTTC. Full variable domain (rest looked up from reference TRBV12-5 and TRBJ2-5): DARVTQTPRHKVTEMGQEVTMRCQPILGHNTVFWYRQTMMQGLELLAYFRNRAPLDDSGMPKDRFSAEMPDATLATLKIQPSEPRDSAVYFCASGLILPGGARTQYFGPGTRLLVL.

Comment on this clonotype: A read error may produce the germline difference seen at one junction end. This rearrangement joins TRBV6-5 to TRBJ1-6; the D gene is possibly TRBD1 (5 bases). Germline loops: CDR1 MNHEY, CDR2 SVGAGI. The length of the CDR3 is 15 residues. The CDR3 DNA reads as TGTGCCAGCAGTCCCTCAGCAGGGCGAAGTTCACTCCTCCACTTT. Protein sequence: CASSPSAGRSSLLHF.

This chain joins TRBV11-2 and TRBJ2-7, with D possibly TRBD1 on 6 matching bases. Trimming removed 5 bases from V and 3 bases from J, with 17 bases in between. Germline V lookup: CDR1 SGHAT, CDR2 FQNNGV. This CDR3 contains 15 residues. The CDR3 nucleotides are TGTGCCAGCAGCACAACGGGACACGGGTACTACGAGCAGTACTTC. This translates into CASSTTGHGYYEQYF.

Concerning this clonotype itself: One end of the junction is discordant with germline, which a read error may explain. The gene calls are TRBV11-2 and TRBJ2-5, with D perhaps TRBD2 (6 bases). From germline, CDR1 is SGHAT and CDR2 FQNNGV. The CDR3 is 18 residues long. The CDR3, as DNA: TGTGCCAGCAACTTAACCCACCCTAGCGATTTGTACAAAGAGACCCAGTACTTC. Translated: CASNLTHPSDLYKETQYF.

As to this clonotype: The germline gene is not matched at one end of the junction; a read error may be the cause. This rearrangement joins TRBV11-2 to TRBJ2-3, with 12 positions matching TRBD2. Germline V gene lookup returns CDR1 SGHAT and CDR2 FQNNGV. This CDR3 is built from 18 residues. Here the CDR3 reads CVSSSDTRTSGTTDTQYF. DNA for the CDR3: TGTGTCAGCAGCTCAGACACGAGGACTAGCGGGACCACAGATACGCAGTATTTT.

This clonotype was seen repeatedly, ten times or more. The chain links TRBV5-5 to TRBJ1-5; D gene unclear. CDR3 length: 13 residues. The V end lost 4 bases, the J end lost 0 bases, and 5 bases lay between the germline ends. Germline assignment: CDR1 SGHKS and CDR2 YYEKEE (reference sequence). CDR3 residues: CASSGDSNQPQHF. The CDR3 nucleotides are TGTGCCAGCAGCGGGGATAGCAATCAGCCCCAGCATTTT.

A remark on this clonotype: This may arise from a read error, as a much more abundant clone is one base away. V usage is TRBV4-3 and J usage is TRBJ2-7, with D tentatively TRBD2 (6 bases). CDR1 and CDR2 (germline): LGHNA, YSLEER. The CDR3 is 15 amino acids. CDR3 nucleotide sequence: TGCGTCAGCAGCCAGGCCTCGGGACTTTCCTACGAGCAGTACTTC. The encoded protein is CVSSQASGLSYEQYF.

V gene TRBV11-2 combines with J gene TRBJ1-2; D perhaps matches TRBD1 (5 bases). The CDR3 runs to 13 residues. Germline lookup yields CDR1 SGHAT and CDR2 FQNNGV. Trimming took 1 base from V and 4 from J, leaving 7 bases between them. The DNA of the CDR3 is TGTGCCAGCAGCTTAGGGGGGGTCTATGGCTACACCTTC. It specifies CASSLGGVYGYTF.

The J gene is TRBJ2-2, the V gene TRBV11-2; D might be TRBD1 or TRBD2, each matching 5 bases. Germline CDR1 is SGHAT and CDR2 is FQNNGV. V gave up 5 bases and J gave up 5 bases, with 24 bases separating them. The CDR3 is 18 amino acids. CDR3 nucleotide sequence: TGTGCCAGCAGCCCTAGATTAGGGAGCAGGGTGAAAACCGGGGAGCTGTTTTTT. It is translated as CASSPRLGSRVKTGELFF. Combining the CDR3 with reference TRBV11-2 and TRBJ2-2 gives the whole variable domain EAGVAQSPRYKIIEKRQSVAFWCNPISGHATLYWYQQILGQGPKLLIQFQNNGVVDDSQLPKDRFSAERLKGVDSTLKIQPAKLEDSAVYLCASSPRLGSRVKTGELFFGEGSRLTVL.

A note on this clonotype: A much larger clonotype is one base distant, so this may be a read error. This chain links TRBV10-3 with TRBJ2-5; a weak D match, TRBD1 (5 bases). CDR1 and CDR2 (germline): ENHRY, SYGVKD. The V gene lost 4 bases and the J gene lost 2 bases, with 11 bases spanning the gap. This CDR3 has 14 amino acids. DNA of the CDR3: TGTGCCATCAGTGTGGACAATATTCAAGAGACCCAGTACTTC. Amino acids: CAISVDNIQETQYF.

The chain employs TRBV4-1 and TRBJ2-1, with a possible D match to TRBD2 (5 bases). Trimming took 6 bases from V and 4 from J, leaving 22 bases between them. Germline assignment: CDR1 MGHRA and CDR2 YSYEKL. The CDR3 runs 17 residues. The CDR3 region has the DNA TGCGCCAGCAGTCGCGGCGGGTTAGTGGGAGTATACAATGAGCAGTTCTTC. Its translation: CASSRGGLVGVYNEQFF.

This chain joins TRBV28 and TRBJ2-3; TRBD2 agrees at 8 bases. Looked up from germline, CDR1 is MDHEN and CDR2 is SYDVKM. The length of the CDR3 is 15 residues. V shed 5 bases, J shed 1 base, and the junction held 5 bases outside the gene matches. As DNA, the CDR3 is TGTGCCAGCAGTACAGAAGCGGGAGGCACAGATACGCAGTATTTT. Protein product: CASSTEAGGTDTQYF.